Listed below are T cell receptor beta chains from one sample, sequenced in a study of OX40 agonist ivuxolimab in advanced cancers. Clones were sequenced by immunoSEQ multiplex PCR, and TCRdb holds only the in-frame ones, with some missing. The sample carries 60,000 to 70,000 clones, 85% to 90% recorded once. Material: CD4+ or CD8+ T cells sorted from blood, obtained in a trial of the OX40 agonist ivuxolimab. These receptors all stem from an adult with an advanced solid tumor such as melanoma, head and neck, liver or kidney cancer. Each CDR3 is given with its conserved first and last residue. Fields, in order: V gene, D gene, clone size, J gene, CDR3 protein, CDR3 DNA. A D gene is named only where the DNA matches it firmly. Clone size is shown for a subset of rows, as once, few, many or a class of expanded clone.

v_call: TRBV27
d_call: TRBD1
clone_size: .
j_call: TRBJ2-7
cdr3_aa: CASSLGQGISYEQYF
cdr3_nt: TGTGCCAGCAGCCTAGGACAGGGTATCTCCTACGAGCAGTACTTC

v_call: TRBV5-1
d_call: TRBD2
clone_size: .
j_call: TRBJ2-2
cdr3_aa: CASSLDLAGGETGELFF
cdr3_nt: TGCGCCAGCAGCTTGGACTTAGCGGGAGGGGAGACCGGGGAGCTGTTTTTT

v_call: TRBV28
d_call: TRBD1
clone_size: .
j_call: TRBJ2-7
cdr3_aa: CASSAPSRDSYDGLDEQYF
cdr3_nt: TGTGCCAGCAGTGCCCCCTCCCGGGACAGTTATGATGGCCTCGACGAGCAGTACTTC

v_call: TRBV5-1
d_call: TRBD2
clone_size: .
j_call: TRBJ2-1
cdr3_aa: CASSPPGGSKNEQFF
cdr3_nt: TGCGCCAGCAGCCCCCCCGGGGGGAGTAAAAATGAGCAGTTCTTC

v_call: TRBV7-9
d_call: .
clone_size: .
j_call: TRBJ1-4
cdr3_aa: CASSPVSQSEKLFF
cdr3_nt: TGTGCCAGCAGCCCTGTCTCGCAGAGTGAAAAACTGTTTTTT

v_call: TRBV7-8
d_call: .
clone_size: .
j_call: TRBJ2-1
cdr3_aa: CASSLTDEQFF
cdr3_nt: TGTGCCAGCAGCTTAACGGATGAGCAGTTCTTC

v_call: TRBV9
d_call: TRBD2
clone_size: .
j_call: TRBJ2-7
cdr3_aa: CASSPGLANSYEQYF
cdr3_nt: TGTGCCAGCAGCCCGGGACTAGCAAACTCCTACGAGCAGTACTTC

v_call: TRBV29-1
d_call: TRBD2
clone_size: .
j_call: TRBJ2-2
cdr3_aa: CSASGLAENTGELFF
cdr3_nt: TGCAGCGCTTCGGGACTAGCTGAGAACACCGGGGAGCTGTTTTTT

v_call: TRBV19
d_call: .
clone_size: .
j_call: TRBJ2-3
cdr3_aa: CASSINVLVTDTQYF
cdr3_nt: TGTGCCAGTAGTATTAATGTGCTGGTCACAGATACGCAGTATTTT

v_call: TRBV5-1
d_call: TRBD2
clone_size: .
j_call: TRBJ2-1
cdr3_aa: CASSLASGGMNEQFF
cdr3_nt: TGCGCCAGCAGCTTGGCTAGCGGGGGTATGAATGAGCAGTTCTTC

v_call: TRBV5-3
d_call: TRBD1
clone_size: .
j_call: TRBJ2-1
cdr3_aa: CARSLQGNEQFF
cdr3_nt: TGTGCCAGAAGCCTACAGGGGAATGAGCAGTTCTTC

v_call: TRBV7-9
d_call: TRBD2
clone_size: .
j_call: TRBJ2-1
cdr3_aa: CASSPGGRVEQFF
cdr3_nt: TGTGCCAGCAGCCCGGGAGGGAGGGTTGAGCAGTTCTTC

v_call: TRBV7-9
d_call: .
clone_size: .
j_call: TRBJ2-4
cdr3_aa: CASSPLGPAKNIQYF
cdr3_nt: TGTGCCAGCAGCCCCCTGGGGCCTGCCAAAAACATTCAGTACTTC

v_call: TRBV19
d_call: TRBD2
clone_size: many
j_call: TRBJ2-2
cdr3_aa: CASNWAGDTGELFF
cdr3_nt: TGTGCCAGTAACTGGGCGGGAGACACCGGGGAGCTGTTTTTT

v_call: TRBV11-2
d_call: .
clone_size: .
j_call: TRBJ1-2
cdr3_aa: CASSPLGGYYGYTF
cdr3_nt: TGTGCCAGCAGCCCCCTCGGGGGATACTATGGCTACACCTTC

v_call: TRBV9
d_call: TRBD1
clone_size: once
j_call: TRBJ2-1
cdr3_aa: CASSTFGTGVYNEQFF
cdr3_nt: TGTGCCAGCAGCACATTCGGGACAGGGGTCTACAATGAGCAGTTCTTC

v_call: TRBV4-1
d_call: .
clone_size: .
j_call: TRBJ2-4
cdr3_aa: CASSSRGGPAKNIQYF
cdr3_nt: TGCGCCAGCAGTTCAAGGGGGGGGCCAGCCAAAAACATTCAGTACTTC

v_call: TRBV27
d_call: .
clone_size: .
j_call: TRBJ2-2
cdr3_aa: CASSLSGVPGELFF
cdr3_nt: TGTGCCAGCAGTTTATCCGGGGTCCCCGGGGAGCTGTTTTTT

v_call: TRBV6-1
d_call: .
clone_size: .
j_call: TRBJ1-2
cdr3_aa: CASSSTEYYGYTF
cdr3_nt: TGTGCCAGCAGTTCCACAGAGTACTATGGCTACACCTTC

v_call: TRBV6-1
d_call: .
clone_size: .
j_call: TRBJ1-6
cdr3_aa: CASSVTETAYNSPLHF
cdr3_nt: TGTGCCAGCAGTGTAACGGAGACAGCCTATAATTCACCCCTCCACTTT

v_call: TRBV29-1
d_call: TRBD1
clone_size: .
j_call: TRBJ2-1
cdr3_aa: CSARTGNYNEQFF
cdr3_nt: TGCAGCGCTCGGACAGGGAACTACAATGAGCAGTTCTTC

v_call: TRBV28
d_call: TRBD1
clone_size: .
j_call: TRBJ1-4
cdr3_aa: CASSYDRANEKLFF
cdr3_nt: TGTGCCAGCAGTTACGACAGGGCGAATGAAAAACTGTTTTTT

v_call: TRBV19
d_call: TRBD1
clone_size: .
j_call: TRBJ1-5
cdr3_aa: CASSISSGTGDGPQHF
cdr3_nt: TGTGCCAGTAGTATTTCTTCCGGGACAGGGGATGGTCCCCAGCATTTT

v_call: TRBV19
d_call: .
clone_size: .
j_call: TRBJ2-3
cdr3_aa: CASSPDRTDTQYF
cdr3_nt: TGTGCCAGTAGTCCAGACAGAACAGATACGCAGTATTTT

v_call: TRBV27
d_call: TRBD1
clone_size: .
j_call: TRBJ2-7
cdr3_aa: CASGYPGQAPYEQYF
cdr3_nt: TGTGCCAGCGGGTACCCGGGACAGGCCCCCTACGAGCAGTACTTC

v_call: TRBV10-2
d_call: .
clone_size: .
j_call: TRBJ2-7
cdr3_aa: CASRGDSLYEQYF
cdr3_nt: TGCGCCAGCAGAGGAGACAGCCTCTACGAGCAGTACTTC

v_call: TRBV27
d_call: TRBD2
clone_size: once
j_call: TRBJ2-5
cdr3_aa: CASSFGTGGEQYF
cdr3_nt: TGTGCCAGCAGTTTTGGGACCGGGGGGGAGCAGTACTTC

v_call: TRBV27
d_call: TRBD1
clone_size: .
j_call: TRBJ1-2
cdr3_aa: CASRIMTGVEGYTF
cdr3_nt: TGTGCCAGCAGGATAATGACAGGGGTGGAGGGCTACACCTTC

v_call: TRBV28
d_call: .
clone_size: .
j_call: TRBJ2-1
cdr3_aa: CASSLESGNEQFF
cdr3_nt: TGTGCCAGCAGTTTAGAGTCGGGCAATGAGCAGTTCTTC

v_call: TRBV19
d_call: .
clone_size: .
j_call: TRBJ2-1
cdr3_aa: CASSPSVGRSYNEQFF
cdr3_nt: TGTGCCAGTAGCCCCTCGGTCGGGCGCTCCTACAATGAGCAGTTCTTC

v_call: TRBV19
d_call: TRBD1
clone_size: .
j_call: TRBJ1-1
cdr3_aa: CASRWGQGVRIEAFF
cdr3_nt: TGTGCCAGCCGATGGGGACAGGGTGTCCGGATTGAAGCTTTCTTT

v_call: TRBV27
d_call: .
clone_size: once
j_call: TRBJ1-3
cdr3_aa: CASQGSGNTIYF
cdr3_nt: TGTGCCTCGCAAGGCTCTGGAAACACCATATATTTT

v_call: TRBV7-6
d_call: .
clone_size: .
j_call: TRBJ1-3
cdr3_aa: CASSLIGGNTIYF
cdr3_nt: TGTGCCAGCAGCTTAATTGGTGGAAACACCATATATTTT

v_call: TRBV9
d_call: .
clone_size: .
j_call: TRBJ1-2
cdr3_aa: CASSLGGGVIYGYTF
cdr3_nt: TGTGCCAGCAGCTTGGGGGGAGGAGTCATTTATGGCTACACCTTC

v_call: TRBV27
d_call: .
clone_size: .
j_call: TRBJ2-7
cdr3_aa: CASSPQGYEQYF
cdr3_nt: TGTGCCAGCAGTCCACAGGGATACGAGCAGTACTTC

v_call: TRBV7-9
d_call: .
clone_size: .
j_call: TRBJ2-7
cdr3_aa: CASSPRDGGKNGYEQYF
cdr3_nt: TGTGCCAGCAGCCCCCGTGATGGAGGGAAGAACGGCTACGAGCAGTACTTC